This TCR beta chain was recorded in a study of blood T cell repertoires in COVID-19. Sequencing used immunoSEQ multiplex PCR; TCRdb keeps in-frame clones, though not all of them. The sample has over 150,000 clones, approximately 82% seen once. The sample consisted of peripheral blood. The clonotype comes from a human donor in a cohort sampled during active COVID-19.

CDR3 bases: TGTGCCAGCACCAATCAGGGGGCAGGCTATGGCTACACCTTC. Protein: CASTNQGAGYGYTF. The V and J genes are TRBV27 and TRBJ1-2, with 8 bases that match TRBD1. V shed 7 bases and J 4 bases; nucleotides not matched to a gene: 8. In germline, CDR1 is MNHEY, CDR2 SMNVEV (reference sequence). The CDR3 totals 14 residues.